This T cell receptor beta chain came from a study of blood T cell repertoires in COVID-19 (TCRdb year 2020). Concerning the study at large: Collaborator samples came from the United States, Italy and Spain and covered acute and convalescent phases of COVID-19. Samples came from the ongoing ImmuneRACE study (first 160 participants) plus 1,254 subjects from 6 global collaborators. Sample metadata almost always included a de-identified subject ID, COVID-19 status, age in years and sex. Where HLA class I and class II types were available, the types were taken from metadata supplied by the sample provider, not from assay-based typing. The material from the prospective study consisted of cDNA or gDNA derived from T cells, B-cell-depleted T cells, or PBMCs. The repertoires were released in a freely available public database meant as a resource for research on the immune response to SARS-CoV-2. The dataset comprised deeply sampled blood TCRbeta repertoires from subjects exposed to, actively infected with, or recovered from COVID-19. Beyond this particular receptor, the publication reports: The amount of clinical and demographic metadata varied by source and participant and was provided uncurated.

After removal of 3 bases from V and 2 bases from J, the junction retains 6 bases not matched to a gene. CDR1 is given as SEHNR and CDR2 as FQNEAQ, both from the germline V gene (reference sequence). The CDR3, cysteine through phenylalanine, is 15 amino acids long. Of all the DNA, just the CDR3 is kept, 45 bases in frame from base 1. In the prospective study, participants were about 18 to 95 years old, resided in 25 or so geographic areas of the United States, and were enrolled through a virtual design. In the prospective study, cohorts were assigned on the basis of participant-reported clinical history obtained from a screening survey and a study questionnaire. For ImmuneRACE Cohort 3, a participant was defined as recovered based on two consecutive negative NP/OP PCR tests, clearance by a healthcare professional, or resolution of symptoms. Each participant in the prospective study had whole blood, serum and a nasopharyngeal or oropharyngeal swab collected by mobile phlebotomists. Over an approximately 2-month period, participants in the prospective study had the option of providing additional blood draws and questionnaires. Before DNA extraction, prospective study blood samples were shipped either frozen or at room temperature.

The immunoSEQ Assay, a bias-controlled multiplex PCR, was used to amplify TCRbeta CDR3 regions from genomic DNA. The original methods were these. Nucleated cell counts per sample were estimated from amplification of reference gene primers within the assay. Sequence reads were collapsed and filtered to measure the absolute abundance of every unique TCRbeta CDR3 rearrangement. For each sample, productive Simpson clonality was calculated as the square root of Simpson's diversity index across productive rearrangements. In its TCRdb copy, this immuneACCESS table keeps in-frame sequences only and misses some clones. Where compared with another copy, unresolved V genes explain less than half of these, and the others have no known cause. From that table come the V and J calls and clone size; the DNA was used to work out D and trimming. This sample gives approximately 200,000 clones in total; around 89% of them show up just once. The ten most abundant clones make up 1.2% of the sample.

In regard to this clone: Its antigen remains undetermined. No per-base quality is available; no much larger clone lies one base away.

Sequencing was done on a sample of PBMCs or T cells enriched from blood (not recorded which). This sequence uses TRBV7-9 and TRBJ2-7; 8 nucleotides in the junction match TRBD1. The receptor was isolated from a man aged 25-40 years who had recovered from COVID-19. The CDR3 corresponds to CASSLTGVPPYEQYF. The base sequence is TGTGCCAGCAGCTTGACAGGGGTGCCTCCCTACGAGCAGTACTTC.